Listed below are T cell receptor beta chains from one sample, sequenced in a study of blood T cells in healthy people across ages. MiXCR, run by TCRdb on the 5' RACE reads, gives a single entry per CDR3 protein. The sample yields roughly 1,700,000 distinct CDR3 sequences, 28% seen once. The sample comprised blood. These receptors were obtained from a woman in her twenties or thirties in good health. Both conserved end residues are part of each CDR3. A D gene is named only where the DNA matches it firmly. Where a row states a size, it is once, few, many or the class of an expanded clone; other rows omit it.

clone_size,v_call,j_call,d_call,cdr3_aa,cdr3_nt
many,TRBV3-1,TRBJ1-2,NA,CASSQGRGYGYTF,TGCGCCAGCAGCCAAGGCAGGGGTTATGGCTACACCTTC
NA,TRBV20-1,TRBJ1-4,TRBD1,CSAPTTGGEKLFF,TGCAGTGCTCCTACCACAGGGGGTGAAAAACTGTTTTTT
few,TRBV30,TRBJ1-4,NA,CAWSGIEGEKLFF,TGTGCCTGGAGCGGAATAGAAGGTGAAAAACTGTTTTTT
few,TRBV7-9,TRBJ2-7,NA,CASSLDRAGLSSYEQYF,TGTGCCAGCAGCTTAGACAGGGCCGGCTTAAGCTCCTACGAGCAGTACTTC
many,TRBV4-1,TRBJ1-2,NA,CASSQDRGVAYGYTF,TGCGCCAGCAGCCAAGATCGGGGAGTTGCCTATGGCTACACCTTC
few,TRBV7-9,TRBJ2-1,TRBD2,CASSFHRLAGREQFF,TGTGCCAGCAGCTTCCACCGACTAGCGGGTCGTGAGCAGTTCTTC
many,TRBV14,TRBJ2-1,NA,CASSAAAFYNEQFF,TGTGCCAGCAGCGCAGCGGCCTTCTACAATGAGCAGTTCTTC
many,TRBV29-1,TRBJ1-2,TRBD1,CSVPGQGDYGYTF,TGCAGCGTCCCGGGACAGGGGGACTATGGCTACACCTTC
NA,TRBV9,TRBJ1-4,NA,CASSLGGVNEKLFF,TGTGCCAGCAGCCTGGGAGGAGTTAATGAAAAACTGTTTTTT
NA,TRBV24-1,TRBJ2-4,NA,CATRDRFDTQYF,TGTGCCACCAGAGACAGATTTGACACTCAGTACTTC
NA,TRBV24-1,TRBJ2-5,TRBD2,CATSDLAGGRNEQYF,TGTGCCACCAGTGACCTAGCGGGGGGGCGGAATGAGCAGTACTTC
NA,TRBV29-1,TRBJ2-5,TRBD1,CSVEWWDRGDETQYF,TGCAGCGTTGAATGGTGGGACAGGGGAGACGAGACCCAGTACTTC
NA,TRBV28,TRBJ1-2,NA,CASSSPGVGTYGYTF,TGTGCCAGCAGTTCCCCCGGCGTGGGTACTTATGGCTACACCTTC
NA,TRBV20-1,TRBJ2-7,TRBD1,CSAREGGGYEQYF,TGCAGTGCTAGAGAAGGGGGCGGGTACGAGCAGTACTTC
NA,TRBV5-1,TRBJ2-7,NA,CASSLGSLGVYEQYF,TGCGCCAGCAGCTTAGGGTCGCTGGGGGTCTACGAGCAGTACTTC
NA,TRBV5-5,TRBJ2-1,NA,CASSLKGREQFF,TGTGCCAGCAGCTTGAAAGGGCGGGAGCAGTTCTTC
NA,TRBV9,TRBJ1-1,NA,CASSASTGLNTEAFF,TGTGCCAGCAGCGCCTCGACAGGTTTGAACACTGAAGCTTTCTTT
many,TRBV4-3,TRBJ2-5,TRBD2,CASSQDLGLSGSEETQYF,TGCGCCAGCAGCCAAGATCTTGGTCTTAGCGGGAGCGAGGAGACCCAGTACTTC
few,TRBV20-1,TRBJ1-3,NA,CSAMATGNTIYF,TGCAGTGCTATGGCGACTGGAAACACCATATATTTT
NA,TRBV5-4,TRBJ2-3,NA,CASSLGLASADTQYF,TGTGCCAGCAGCTTGGGGCTAGCATCAGCAGATACGCAGTATTTT
many,TRBV7-9,TRBJ1-1,TRBD1,CASSPTGSTEAFF,TGTGCCAGCAGCCCGACAGGGAGCACTGAAGCTTTCTTT
NA,TRBV29-1,TRBJ1-1,NA,CSVGDNFSYEQYFGPGTEAFF,NA
few,TRBV5-4,TRBJ2-5,TRBD2,CASSLNGGVGETQYF,TGTGCCAGCAGCCTAAACGGGGGGGTTGGAGAGACCCAGTACTTC
few,TRBV6-6,TRBJ1-1,TRBD1,CASRKQGRVTEAFF,TGTGCCAGCAGGAAACAGGGGCGGGTCACTGAAGCTTTCTTT
NA,TRBV12-3/TRBV12-4,TRBJ2-2,TRBD1,CASSPTGPGEPFF,TGTGCCAGCAGTCCGACAGGGCCCGGGGAGCCGTTTTTT
NA,TRBV12-3/TRBV12-4,TRBJ2-4,TRBD2,CASSRTSGRGPPNIQYF,TGTGCCAGCAGTCGGACTAGCGGGAGGGGCCCGCCTAACATTCAGTACTTC
NA,TRBV7-2,TRBJ2-1,TRBD2,CASSPVSGTYNEQFF,TGTGCCAGCAGCCCCGTCAGCGGGACCTACAATGAGCAGTTCTTC
once,TRBV28,TRBJ1-2,TRBD1,CASSPLPQGANSFGYGYTF,TGTGCCAGCAGTCCTCTTCCTCAGGGGGCTAATTCTTTCGGTTATGGCTACACCTTC
NA,TRBV7-2,TRBJ2-1,NA,CASSPGLLVQFF,TGTGCCAGCAGCCCCGGGCTCCTAGTGCAGTTCTTC
NA,TRBV29-1,TRBJ1-1,NA,CSVEKSIPNTEAFF,TGCAGCGTTGAAAAAAGCATACCGAACACTGAAGCTTTCTTT
NA,TRBV24-1,TRBJ2-1,TRBD2,CATSDWRETYNEQFF,TGTGCCACCAGTGATTGGCGGGAGACCTACAATGAGCAGTTCTTC
NA,TRBV7-2,TRBJ2-2,NA,CASSLPPEHGELFF,TGTGCCAGCAGCCTGCCCCCAGAGCACGGGGAGCTGTTTTTT
NA,TRBV20-1,TRBJ2-1,TRBD2,CSASLAGRSNEQFF,TGCAGTGCTAGCTTAGCGGGGAGGTCCAATGAGCAGTTCTTC
few,TRBV10-3,TRBJ1-5,NA,CAIREGDQPQHF,TGTGCCATCAGGGAGGGCGATCAGCCCCAGCATTTT
many,TRBV20-1,TRBJ1-2,TRBD1,CSAGTDFNYGYTF,TGCAGTGCTGGGACAGATTTTAACTATGGCTACACCTTC
few,TRBV12-3/TRBV12-4,TRBJ1-1,NA,CASSRPGRVEAFF,TGTGCCAGCTCCCGCCCGGGTAGGGTAGAAGCTTTCTTT
many,TRBV7-9,TRBJ2-5,NA,CASSLMGGQETQYF,TGTGCCAGCAGCTTGATGGGGGGTCAAGAGACCCAGTACTTC
few,TRBV25-1,TRBJ1-3,TRBD1,CASSATSGGSHTIYF,TGTGCCAGCAGTGCTACTTCAGGGGGTAGTCACACCATATATTTT
few,TRBV7-3,TRBJ2-2,TRBD2,CASSSSRTSGYTGELFF,TGTGCCAGCAGCTCGAGCCGGACTAGCGGATACACCGGGGAGCTGTTTTTT
many,TRBV12-3/TRBV12-4,TRBJ2-7,NA,CASSFRGRGIYEQYF,TGTGCCAGCAGTTTCAGGGGTCGGGGTATATACGAGCAGTACTTC
NA,TRBV7-2,TRBJ2-3,TRBD2,CASSLVWGGGYTDTQYF,TGTGCCAGCAGCTTAGTCTGGGGCGGGGGTTACACAGATACGCAGTATTTT
NA,TRBV12-3/TRBV12-4,TRBJ1-5,TRBD1,CASSSGQGAKPQHF,TGTGCCAGCAGTTCCGGACAGGGGGCAAAGCCCCAGCATTTT
many,TRBV20-1,TRBJ2-7,TRBD2,CSADEGTSGTYEQYF,TGCAGTGCAGACGAGGGGACTAGCGGAACCTACGAGCAGTACTTC
NA,TRBV5-1,TRBJ1-5,NA,CASSLGPAGNHPQHF,TGCGCCAGCAGCTTGGGGCCGGCAGGGAATCACCCCCAGCATTTT
NA,TRBV12-3/TRBV12-4,TRBJ1-5,NA,CASSFGWDNQPQHF,TGTGCCAGCAGTTTCGGTTGGGACAATCAGCCCCAGCATTTT
NA,TRBV2,TRBJ2-2,NA,CASSEAETGELFF,TGTGCCAGCAGTGAAGCGGAGACCGGGGAGCTGTTTTTT
few,TRBV7-2,TRBJ2-7,TRBD2,CASSLAGRVHEQYF,TGTGCCAGCAGCTTAGCCGGGAGGGTTCACGAGCAGTACTTC
NA,TRBV7-2,TRBJ2-1,TRBD2,CASSLTASGGGYNEQFF,TGTGCCAGCAGCTTGACGGCTAGCGGGGGGGGTTACAATGAGCAGTTCTTC
NA,TRBV19,TRBJ1-2,NA,CASSYERDYGYTF,TGTGCCAGTAGTTATGAGAGGGACTATGGCTACACCTTC
NA,TRBV5-6,TRBJ1-5,NA,CASSPWGNQPQHF,TGTGCCAGCAGCCCGTGGGGCAATCAGCCCCAGCATTTT
NA,TRBV28,TRBJ2-4,TRBD2,CASSSPTSGGNIQYF,TGTGCCAGCAGTTCCCCAACTAGCGGGGGAAACATTCAGTACTTC
few,TRBV20-1,TRBJ2-3,TRBD1,CSANNGQGATDTQYF,TGCAGTGCAAATAACGGACAGGGGGCCACAGATACGCAGTATTTT
few,TRBV2,TRBJ2-5,NA,CASTVESGQETQYF,TGTGCCAGCACTGTGGAGAGTGGCCAAGAGACCCAGTACTTC
NA,TRBV28,TRBJ1-2,TRBD1,CASNLPGTGYGYTF,TGTGCCAGCAACCTACCCGGGACAGGGTATGGCTACACCTTC
NA,TRBV5-6,TRBJ2-5,NA,CASSLRAGSQETQYF,TGTGCCAGCAGCTTAAGGGCGGGGTCCCAAGAGACCCAGTACTTC
few,TRBV9,TRBJ2-1,TRBD2,CASSVGGGPIYNEQFF,TGTGCCAGCAGCGTTGGGGGAGGGCCTATCTACAATGAGCAGTTCTTC
few,TRBV12-3/TRBV12-4,TRBJ1-6,TRBD1,CASRSGQATYNSPLHF,TGTGCCAGCAGGTCGGGACAGGCGACCTATAATTCACCCCTCCACTTT
few,TRBV5-1,TRBJ2-1,NA,CASSLGESPAGKYNEQFF,TGCGCCAGCAGCTTGGGAGAGTCGCCAGCGGGCAAATACAATGAGCAGTTCTTC
NA,TRBV28,TRBJ2-1,NA,CTSLPGGGGRRGNEQFF,TGTACCAGCCTCCCAGGAGGAGGGGGGAGAAGGGGAAATGAGCAGTTCTTC